The TCR beta chain described here comes from a study of blood T cell repertoires in COVID-19 (dated by TCRdb to 2018 to 2020). Some background on the complete study: The collaborator samples originated in the United States, Italy and Spain and spanned the acute and convalescent phases of COVID-19. A de-identified subject ID, COVID-19 status, age in years and sex were almost always included in the sample metadata. Samples came from the ongoing ImmuneRACE study (first 160 participants) plus 1,254 subjects from 6 global collaborators. The repertoires were made available in a free public database intended to serve as a resource for research on the immune response to SARS-CoV-2. HLA class I and class II types, where available, came from metadata supplied by the sample provider rather than from assay-based typing. The prospective study material was composed of cDNA or gDNA derived from T cells, B-cell-depleted T cells, or PBMCs. The dataset comprised deeply sampled blood TCRbeta repertoires from subjects exposed to, actively infected with, or recovered from COVID-19. General study outcomes and caveats: Clinical and demographic metadata were provided uncurated, with the amount varying by source and participant.

Participants in the prospective study were aged 18 to 89 years, lived in under 30 United States geographic areas, and enrolled through a virtual design. To assign participants to cohorts, the prospective study relied on clinical history that participants themselves reported in a screening survey and a study questionnaire. Each participant in the prospective study had whole blood, serum and a nasopharyngeal or oropharyngeal swab collected by mobile phlebotomists. Over an approximately 2-month period, participants in the prospective study had the option of providing additional blood draws and questionnaires. Blood samples from the prospective study were shipped frozen or at room temperature prior to DNA extraction. A remark on this clone: The target of this receptor is not known. Base-call qualities are not available, and no considerably larger clone is one nucleotide away.

TCRbeta CDR3 regions were amplified from genomic DNA using the immunoSEQ Assay, a bias-controlled multiplex PCR. On the authors' methods: The number of nucleated cells in each sample was estimated from the amplification of reference gene primers within the assay. To quantify the absolute abundance of each unique TCRbeta CDR3 rearrangement, sequence reads were collapsed and filtered. For each sample, productive Simpson clonality was calculated by taking the square root of Simpson's diversity index across productive rearrangements. Sourced from immuneACCESS, this table was stored by TCRdb with only in-frame sequences that have V and J called. A share of the clones is absent; for the studies checked, an unresolved V gene accounts for under half, and the remainder has no known explanation. That table furnishes V, J and clone size, whereas the DNA furnished D and trimming. The sample profile shows about 180,000 clones; more than 75% of them were found once. 0.95% to 1.5% of the sample is taken by the ten largest.

This clonotype originated in a human donor with acute COVID-19. The donor label of this sample is uncertain. The sample comprised PBMCs or T cells enriched from blood (not recorded which).

The DNA is as follows: TGCGCCAGCAGCCAAGATAGGAGGAATGGAAACACCATATATTTT. Translation gives CASSQDRRNGNTIYF. The chain couples TRBV4-3 to TRBJ1-3; the D gene assignment is ambiguous. Trimming removed 0 bases from V and 3 bases from J, leaving 9 bases between the germline ends. CDR1 and CDR2 were assigned from the germline V gene as LGHNA and YSLEER. The CDR3 goes from the cysteine to the phenylalanine over 15 residues. Just the 45-base CDR3 DNA is kept, in frame starting at base 1.